The rows below give T cell receptor beta chains drawn from one sample of a study of T cell clones after liver transplantation. Assay used: immunoSEQ multiplex PCR; TCRdb lists only in-frame clones, some missing. The repertoire includes tens of thousands of clones, 84% of them detected once, and about 8.5% sits in the top ten. The sequencing used CD4+ T cells from blood, collected before liver transplant. The receptors originated from a human donor who received a liver transplant. Each CDR3 is given with its conserved first and last residue. A D gene is named only where the DNA matches it firmly. Clone sizes are given selectively: once, few, many, or a class where the clone is expanded.

.,14,TRBV19,TRBJ2-5,.,CASSMVTGQETQYF,TGTGCCAGTAGTATGGTGACAGGTCAAGAGACCCAGTACTTC
few,12,TRBV7-9,TRBJ1-2,.,CASQQTNYGYTF,TGTGCCAGCCAACAGACCAACTATGGCTACACCTTC
.,14,TRBV7-6,TRBJ1-1,.,CASSLKNVNTEAFF,TGTGCCAGCAGCTTGAAAAATGTGAACACTGAAGCTTTCTTT
.,15,TRBV9,TRBJ2-5,.,CASSVGGTSGETQYF,TGTGCCAGCAGCGTAGGAGGAACGAGTGGGGAGACCCAGTACTTC
.,16,TRBV2,TRBJ2-3,TRBD2,CASSEALGGGTDTQYF,TGTGCCAGCAGTGAAGCGCTGGGCGGGGGGACAGATACGCAGTATTTT
.,16,TRBV6-6,TRBJ1-1,TRBD1,CASSENLRGLNTEAFF,TGTGCCAGCAGCGAAAACCTCAGGGGGCTGAACACTGAAGCTTTCTTT
once,12,TRBV7-8,TRBJ1-2,.,CASSLEGSGYTF,TGTGCCAGCAGCTTAGAGGGTTCTGGCTACACCTTC
.,16,TRBV2,TRBJ1-2,.,CASRTDLSLFGHGYTF,TGTGCCAGCAGGACGGACTTGAGCTTGTTCGGTCATGGCTACACCTTC
.,13,TRBV11-2,TRBJ1-1,.,CASSLERNTEAFF,TGTGCCAGCAGCTTAGAAAGGAACACTGAAGCTTTCTTT
medium-sized,13,TRBV27,TRBJ2-5,.,CASSPGTGETQYF,TGTGCCAGCAGTCCAGGAACCGGAGAGACCCAGTACTTC
.,16,TRBV7-3,TRBJ2-1,TRBD2,CARPPSGRGLYNEQFF,TGTGCCAGGCCTCCGAGTGGGCGGGGGTTATACAATGAGCAGTTCTTC
medium-sized,14,TRBV5-5,TRBJ2-5,TRBD2,CASSRTSRGETQYF,TGTGCCAGCAGCAGGACTAGCCGGGGAGAGACCCAGTACTTC
.,12,TRBV29-1,TRBJ1-4,TRBD1,CSVEKSTGDLFF,TGCAGCGTTGAAAAATCAACAGGGGACCTGTTTTTT
.,12,TRBV13,TRBJ1-2,.,CASSYREEGYTF,TGTGCCAGCAGCTACAGGGAGGAAGGCTACACCTTC
.,15,TRBV2,TRBJ2-3,.,CASSEGGGGTDTQYF,TGTGCCAGCAGTGAAGGAGGGGGGGGCACAGATACGCAGTATTTT
.,15,TRBV5-1,TRBJ2-1,TRBD2,CASSAASGTYNEQFF,TGCGCCAGCAGCGCCGCTAGCGGGACTTACAATGAGCAGTTCTTC
.,14,TRBV29-1,TRBJ2-2,.,CSVTGTYYTGELFF,TGCAGCGTTACCGGGACGTATTACACCGGGGAGCTGTTTTTT
once,13,TRBV5-1,TRBJ1-6,.,CATRRTENSPLHF,TGCGCCACCAGGAGGACGGAGAATTCACCCCTCCACTTT
once,13,TRBV2,TRBJ2-5,.,CASSETGRATQYF,TGTGCCAGCAGTGAGACAGGGAGGGCGACCCAGTACTTC
once,14,TRBV21-1,TRBJ2-5,.,CASSIQGARETQYF,TGTGCCAGCAGCATACAGGGGGCGCGAGAGACCCAGTACTTC
once,15,TRBV7-9,TRBJ1-6,.,CASSSPGQRNSPLHF,TGTGCCAGCAGCTCCCCCGGTCAGAGGAATTCACCCCTCCACTTT
.,17,TRBV11-2,TRBJ2-7,.,CASSKVGGGRSGYEQYF,TGTGCCAGCAGCAAAGTGGGGGGGGGCCGGTCTGGGTACGAGCAGTACTTC
.,17,TRBV4-3,TRBJ1-1,.,CASSQASVRYGSTEAFF,TGCGCCAGCAGCCAAGCCTCCGTCCGGTATGGGAGCACTGAAGCTTTCTTT
.,13,TRBV5-4,TRBJ2-5,.,CASSLGRRETQYF,TGTGCCAGCAGCTTGGGGAGGAGGGAGACCCAGTACTTC
.,15,TRBV7-2,TRBJ1-5,.,CASSPGTPSMMPQHF,TGTGCCAGCAGCCCCGGGACACCGTCGATGATGCCCCAGCATTTT
.,14,TRBV5-4,TRBJ2-3,.,CASSLGISTDTQYF,TGTGCCAGCAGCTTAGGGATTAGCACAGATACGCAGTATTTT
.,15,TRBV4-3,TRBJ1-2,TRBD1,CASSHRDRGHYGYTF,TGCGCCAGCAGCCACCGGGACAGGGGTCATTATGGCTACACCTTC
.,15,TRBV11-2,TRBJ2-2,.,CASSLEDYITGELFF,TGTGCCAGCAGCTTAGAGGACTATATCACCGGGGAGCTGTTTTTT
.,15,TRBV6-5,TRBJ2-3,.,CASRRGAVNGDTQYF,TGTGCCAGCAGACGGGGGGCCGTCAATGGTGATACGCAGTATTTT
few,13,TRBV2,TRBJ1-5,.,CASNLQGNQPQHF,TGTGCCAGCAACTTGCAGGGGAACCAGCCCCAGCATTTT
.,18,TRBV7-2,TRBJ2-7,TRBD2,CASSSSHAGLAATYEQYF,TGTGCCAGCAGCTCATCCCACGCAGGACTAGCGGCGACCTACGAGCAGTACTTC
.,14,TRBV2,TRBJ1-2,TRBD1,CAGSDRTGNYGYTF,TGTGCCGGATCAGACCGGACAGGCAACTATGGCTACACCTTC
.,16,TRBV5-1,TRBJ1-1,.,CASKSSSGALNTEAFF,TGCGCCAGTAAAAGCAGTTCGGGGGCTTTGAACACTGAAGCTTTCTTT